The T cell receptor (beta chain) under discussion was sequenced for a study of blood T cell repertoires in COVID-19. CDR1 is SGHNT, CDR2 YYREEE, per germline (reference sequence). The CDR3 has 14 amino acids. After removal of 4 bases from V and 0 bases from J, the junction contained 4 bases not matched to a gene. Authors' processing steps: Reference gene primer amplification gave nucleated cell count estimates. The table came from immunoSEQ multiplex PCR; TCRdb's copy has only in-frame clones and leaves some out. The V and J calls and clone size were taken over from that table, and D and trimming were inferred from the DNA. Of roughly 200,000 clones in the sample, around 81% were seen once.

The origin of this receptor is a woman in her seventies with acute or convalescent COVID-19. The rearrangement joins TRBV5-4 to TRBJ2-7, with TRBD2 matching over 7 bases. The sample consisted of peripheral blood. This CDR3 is CASSKLASSYEQYF. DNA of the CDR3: TGTGCCAGCAGCAAACTAGCGAGCTCCTACGAGCAGTACTTC.